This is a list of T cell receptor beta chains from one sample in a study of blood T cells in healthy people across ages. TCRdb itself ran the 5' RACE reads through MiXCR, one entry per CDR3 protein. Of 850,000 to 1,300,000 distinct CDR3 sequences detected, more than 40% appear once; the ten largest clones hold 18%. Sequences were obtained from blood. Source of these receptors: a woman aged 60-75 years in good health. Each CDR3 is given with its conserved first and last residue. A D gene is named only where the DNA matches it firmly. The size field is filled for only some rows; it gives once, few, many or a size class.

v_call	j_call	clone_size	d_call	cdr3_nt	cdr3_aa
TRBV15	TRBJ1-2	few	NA	TGTGCCACCAGCAGAGATCTGCCAGGGGCCCACTATGGCTACACCTTC	CATSRDLPGAHYGYTF
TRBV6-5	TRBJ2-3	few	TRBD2	TGTGCCAGCAGTTTAGTTAGCGGGAGAGCAGATACGCAGTATTTT	CASSLVSGRADTQYF
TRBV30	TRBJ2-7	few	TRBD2	TGTGCCTGGAGGTCTAGCGGTAGCTCCTACGAGCAGTACTTC	CAWRSSGSSYEQYF
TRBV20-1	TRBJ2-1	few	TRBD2	TGCAGTGCTCTTAGCGGGAGGGTCGGCAATGAGCAGTTCTTC	CSALSGRVGNEQFF
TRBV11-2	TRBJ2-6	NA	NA	TGTGCCAGCAGCTTACTTACGGGGCGTGGGGGGCTAAGCTCTGGGGCCAACGTCCTGACTTTC	CASSLLTGRGGLSSGANVLTF
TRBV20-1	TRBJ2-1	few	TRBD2	TGCAGTGTCCCGACTAGCGGGAACAATGAGCAGTTCTTC	CSVPTSGNNEQFF
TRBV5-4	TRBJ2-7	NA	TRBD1	TGTGCCAGCAGCTTGGGCGGGACAGGGGCGAGAGAGCAGTACTTC	CASSLGGTGAREQYF
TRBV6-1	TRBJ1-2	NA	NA	TGTGCCAGCTTTCAGGGAACGTCTCTTGGCTATGGCTACACCTTC	CASFQGTSLGYGYTF
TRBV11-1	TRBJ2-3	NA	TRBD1	TGTGCCAGCAGCATTAATCCCGCCGACAGGGTGAGGACAGATACGCAGTATTTT	CASSINPADRVRTDTQYF
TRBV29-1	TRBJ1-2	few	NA	TGCAGCACGGACACTACTAACTATGGCTACACCTTC	CSTDTTNYGYTF
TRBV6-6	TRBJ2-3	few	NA	TGTGCCAGCAAGATCACAGATACGCAGTATTTT	CASKITDTQYF
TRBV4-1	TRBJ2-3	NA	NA	TGCGCCAGCAGCCAAGTAGGGACGAAGACAGATACGCAGTATTTT	CASSQVGTKTDTQYF
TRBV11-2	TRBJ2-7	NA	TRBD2	TGTGCCAGCAGCGCAAGGGGGACTAGCGGGACCCACGAGCAGTACTTC	CASSARGTSGTHEQYF
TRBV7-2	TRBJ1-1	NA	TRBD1	TGTGCCAGCAGCCTCCGGGACAGGTACTCTTTTTTCTTT	CASSLRDRYSFFF
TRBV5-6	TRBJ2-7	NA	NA	TGTGCCAGCAGCCACGACAACGAGCAGTACTTC	CASSHDNEQYF
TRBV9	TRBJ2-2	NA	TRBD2	TGTGTCAGCAGCGCCACCACGGGACTAGCTTCCACCGGGGAGCTGTTTTTT	CVSSATTGLASTGELFF
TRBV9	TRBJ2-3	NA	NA	TGTGCCAGCGCACCATTCACAGATACGCAGTATTTT	CASAPFTDTQYF
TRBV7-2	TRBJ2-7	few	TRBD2	TGTGCCAGCAGCCCCCGGGGTAGCGGGACAATCGAGCAGTACTTC	CASSPRGSGTIEQYF
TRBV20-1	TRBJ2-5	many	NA	TGCAGTGCTATCGCAGGTTGGACGGAGACCCAGTACTTC	CSAIAGWTETQYF
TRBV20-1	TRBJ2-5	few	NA	TGCAGTGCTAGACCCATTACTCGGGAAGAGCAGTACTTC	CSARPITREEQYF
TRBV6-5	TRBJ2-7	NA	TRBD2	TGTGCCAGCAGTCCAGGGACTAGCGTCTCCCACGAGCAGTACTTC	CASSPGTSVSHEQYF
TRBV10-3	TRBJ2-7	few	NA	TGTGCCATCAGTAATATCGGGATAGCGAAGGACGAGCAGTACTTC	CAISNIGIAKDEQYF
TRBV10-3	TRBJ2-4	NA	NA	TGTGCCATCAATCAAGACCAGTACAATGAGCAGTACTTC	CAINQDQYNEQYF
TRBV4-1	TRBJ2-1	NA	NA	TGCGCCAGCAGCCAAGTGGGCAGGTCAGTGGACAATGAGCAGTTCTTC	CASSQVGRSVDNEQFF
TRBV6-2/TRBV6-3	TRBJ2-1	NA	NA	TGTGCCAGCAGCCGAGGGGGTCGCAATGAGCAGTTCTTC	CASSRGGRNEQFF
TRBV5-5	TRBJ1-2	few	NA	TGTGCCAGCAGCTTGGCCTTATCAGGGCCCTATGGCTACACCTTC	CASSLALSGPYGYTF
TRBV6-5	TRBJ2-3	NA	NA	TGTGCCAGCAGTTACAGGGCCTTACGCACAGATACGCAGTATTTT	CASSYRALRTDTQYF
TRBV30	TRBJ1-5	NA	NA	TGTGCCTGGTCGACAGGACTTGAACAGCCCCAGCATTTT	CAWSTGLEQPQHF
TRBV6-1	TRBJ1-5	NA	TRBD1	TGTGCCAGCAGTGAGGGACAGCCATATAGCAATCAGCCCCAGCATTTT	CASSEGQPYSNQPQHF
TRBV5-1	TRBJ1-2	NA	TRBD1	TGCGCCAGCAGCTTGTCCGGACAGGTCCTTGAAAGTCGGGGCTACACCTTC	CASSLSGQVLESRGYTF
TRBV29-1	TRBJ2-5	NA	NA	TGCAGCGTTCAGAGGGTCTACCAAGAGACCCAGTACTTC	CSVQRVYQETQYF
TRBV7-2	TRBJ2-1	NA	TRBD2	TGTACCAGCAGCTTAATAGCGGGAGCCGTGGATGAGCAGTTCTTC	CTSSLIAGAVDEQFF
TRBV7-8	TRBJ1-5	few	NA	TGTGCCAGCAGCTTAGTCCCTGGGGTGGCTAGCAATCAGCCCCAGCATTTT	CASSLVPGVASNQPQHF
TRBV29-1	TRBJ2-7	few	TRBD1	TGCAGCGTCCGAGGGGGACAGGGGGCCTACGAGCAGTACTTC	CSVRGGQGAYEQYF
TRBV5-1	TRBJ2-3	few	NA	TGCGCCAGCAGCTTTATCGGGAGAAGCACAGATACGCAGTATTTT	CASSFIGRSTDTQYF
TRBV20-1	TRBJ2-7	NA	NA	TGCAGTGCCAGAAAGTCAGGGGCGGCCTACGAGCAGTACTTC	CSARKSGAAYEQYF
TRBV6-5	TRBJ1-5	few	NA	TGTGCCAGCAGTTACTCCTCCGGGGCTTCACAGCCCCAGCATTTT	CASSYSSGASQPQHF
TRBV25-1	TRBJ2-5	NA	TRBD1	TGTGCCAGCAGTGAACCCCGGACAGGAGGCCTGCAAGAGACCCAGTACTTC	CASSEPRTGGLQETQYF